These T cell receptor beta chains were read from a single sample in a study of radiation and T cells in renal cell carcinoma. The table came from immunoSEQ multiplex PCR; TCRdb's copy has only in-frame clones and leaves some out. Of 90,000 to 100,000 clones in the sample, roughly 84% were seen once. Here the sequenced sample was blood, taken from a patient whose treatment included radiotherapy and nephrectomy. Receptors were obtained from a man aged 60 to 69 with renal cell carcinoma. Each CDR3 is given with its conserved first and last residue. The D gene is left open where the match is weak. The listing skips clone size in some rows; elsewhere it reads once, few, many or a size class.

.	TRBV27	.	TRBJ2-3	TGTGCCAGCAGCCAACTAGCCCCAGCCCCCACAGATACGCAGTATTTT	CASSQLAPAPTDTQYF
.	TRBV14	.	TRBJ1-6	TGTGCCAGCAGCCCTCGGAATAATTCACCCCTCCACTTT	CASSPRNNSPLHF
TRBD1	TRBV28	.	TRBJ2-7	TGTGCCAGCAGTTTAGGGCAGGGGGCGGAGGTCGAGCAGTACTTC	CASSLGQGAEVEQYF
.	TRBV5-6	.	TRBJ1-4	TGTGCCAGCAGCTGGCGGGGAAGGGGTGATGAAAAACTGTTTTTT	CASSWRGRGDEKLFF
TRBD2	TRBV6-6	.	TRBJ2-5	TGTGCCAGCAGTTACTCGACTAGCGGGCGAGAGACCCAGTACTTC	CASSYSTSGRETQYF
.	TRBV4-2	.	TRBJ1-2	TGTGCCAGCAGCCAAGATAACCAGAACTATGGCTACACCTTC	CASSQDNQNYGYTF
.	TRBV25-1	once	TRBJ2-5	TGTGCCAGCAGTGAATATAATTGGTGGGACGGAGAGACCCAGTACTTC	CASSEYNWWDGETQYF
.	TRBV27	.	TRBJ1-1	TGTGCCAGCAGTTCAGCTAGGACTTTGGACAGATCCACTGAAGCTTTCTTT	CASSSARTLDRSTEAFF
.	TRBV10-3	.	TRBJ2-7	TGTGCCATCAGTGAGCTGCAAGGGCGCTACGAGCAGTACTTC	CAISELQGRYEQYF
.	TRBV25-1	.	TRBJ2-5	TGTGCCAGCAGTGTACCTCAAGAGACCCAGTACTTC	CASSVPQETQYF
TRBD2	TRBV10-1	.	TRBJ2-3	TGCGCCAGCAGCCCCGGGGAGGGCAGCACAGATACGCAGTATTTT	CASSPGEGSTDTQYF
TRBD2	TRBV7-9	few	TRBJ2-1	TGTGCCAGCAGCCCAGCAGCTAGCGGGAGATCATACAATGAGCAGTTCTTC	CASSPAASGRSYNEQFF
.	TRBV19	.	TRBJ1-5	TGTGCCAGTAGTGTAGTCACAGGGTCTCAGCCCCAGCATTTT	CASSVVTGSQPQHF
TRBD1	TRBV27	.	TRBJ2-7	TGTGCCAGCAGTCCCCTGGTTGGACAGGTCAAAACCTACGAGCAGTACTTC	CASSPLVGQVKTYEQYF
.	TRBV29-1	.	TRBJ2-7	TGCAGCGTTGCACACGGAGGGAGTTCCTACGAGCAGTACTTC	CSVAHGGSSYEQYF
TRBD1	TRBV4-3	.	TRBJ2-7	TGCGCCAGCAGCCACTCTCCCACAGGGGACTACGAGCAGTACTTC	CASSHSPTGDYEQYF
.	TRBV7-9	.	TRBJ2-6	TGTGCCAGCAGATATTTAGCTTCGGGGGCCAACGTCCTGACTTTC	CASRYLASGANVLTF
.	TRBV6-5	.	TRBJ2-7	TGTGCCAGCACCTCTACCCCCGGTGAGCAGTACTTC	CASTSTPGEQYF
.	TRBV7-9	.	TRBJ2-1	TGTGCCAGCAGCGCGAATGAGCAGTTCTTC	CASSANEQFF
TRBD2	TRBV5-5	.	TRBJ2-1	TGTGCCAGCAGCTTGCGGGGGGCTAGCGGGAGTTACAATGAGCAGTTCTTC	CASSLRGASGSYNEQFF
.	TRBV29-1	.	TRBJ2-4	TGCAGCGTTTCGACTGGAGGGAGGGCCAAAAACATTCAGTACTTC	CSVSTGGRAKNIQYF
.	TRBV5-8	.	TRBJ2-7	TGTGCCAGCAGATTCCTGGGGACCGCCTACGAGCAGTACTTC	CASRFLGTAYEQYF
.	TRBV19	.	TRBJ1-2	TGTGCCAGTAGAACCGCTAACTATGGCTACACCTTC	CASRTANYGYTF
.	TRBV6-5	.	TRBJ2-7	TGTGCCAGCAGTTACTCCGGGATCCTATCCTACGAGCAGTACTTC	CASSYSGILSYEQYF
TRBD2	TRBV7-8	.	TRBJ2-3	TGTGCCAGCACCCGAACCCGGACTAGCGGGAAGGGTGATACGCAGTATTTT	CASTRTRTSGKGDTQYF
.	TRBV27	.	TRBJ2-3	TGTGCCAGCAGTTTATTTGCTGCCACAGATACGCAGTATTTT	CASSLFAATDTQYF
.	TRBV27	.	TRBJ2-2	TGTGCCAGCGGCACTGGACTCCCCGGGGAGCTGTTTTTT	CASGTGLPGELFF
TRBD2	TRBV15	.	TRBJ2-2	TGTGCCACCAGCAGAGGCGGGAGTGGTGTCGGGGAGCTGTTTTTT	CATSRGGSGVGELFF
TRBD2	TRBV27	.	TRBJ2-7	TGTGCCAGCAGTTTATCGTCCCCCCTAGCGGACCTACCCTACGAGCAGTACTTC	CASSLSSPLADLPYEQYF
.	TRBV28	.	TRBJ2-5	TGTGCCAGCAGTTCCGATGGAGGGGGCTGGCTGGGTGAGACCCAGTACTTC	CASSSDGGGWLGETQYF
.	TRBV30	.	TRBJ2-3	TGTGCCTGGAGTGTGTCAGGGGCAGATACGCAGTATTTT	CAWSVSGADTQYF
.	TRBV28	.	TRBJ2-3	TGTGCCAGCAGCAACCCAAGCACAGATACGCAGTATTTT	CASSNPSTDTQYF
.	TRBV19	.	TRBJ2-2	TGTGCCAGTATTGACCTCGGCGGGGAGCTGTTTTTT	CASIDLGGELFF
.	TRBV12-5	.	TRBJ1-1	TGTGCTAGTGGTTTAGGGGGGGACACTGAAGCTTTCTTT	CASGLGGDTEAFF
TRBD1	TRBV19	.	TRBJ2-3	TGTGCCAGTAGTATCCCGGGACAGGGTGGCACAGATACGCAGTATTTT	CASSIPGQGGTDTQYF
TRBD1	TRBV5-6	.	TRBJ1-1	TGTGCCAGCAGCCAAGGGACAGGACTGAACACTGAAGCTTTCTTT	CASSQGTGLNTEAFF
.	TRBV7-2	.	TRBJ2-7	TGTGCCAGCAGCTTTGGGCAGGGTCTCTACGAGCAGTACTTC	CASSFGQGLYEQYF
TRBD1	TRBV4-2	.	TRBJ2-7	TGTGCCAGCAGCCAAGGAAGGACAGGGTCCTACGAGCAGTACTTC	CASSQGRTGSYEQYF
.	TRBV5-4	.	TRBJ2-7	TGTGCCAGCAGCTTGGCCCCGCAGGGATTCAGCCTAGACGAGCAGTACTTC	CASSLAPQGFSLDEQYF
.	TRBV29-1	many	TRBJ1-2	TGCAGCGTTGAAACGTTCCCCTCCCAGGGGAGCTATGGCTACACCTTC	CSVETFPSQGSYGYTF
TRBD1	TRBV7-9	once	TRBJ2-7	TGTGCCAGCAGCTTCGGGACAGGTACCTACGAGCAGTACTTC	CASSFGTGTYEQYF
.	TRBV30	once	TRBJ2-6	TGTGCCTGGAGCCCTGGGGCCAACGTCCTGACTTTC	CAWSPGANVLTF
.	TRBV28	.	TRBJ2-7	TGTGCCAGCAGTTTACTCGCGCGGGACGAGCAGTACTTC	CASSLLARDEQYF
.	TRBV5-1	.	TRBJ2-2	TGCGCCAGCAGCCGGAAATCACCCGAGACCGGGGAGCTGTTTTTT	CASSRKSPETGELFF
.	TRBV29-1	.	TRBJ2-2	TGCAGCGTTGAAGATACAGGGTTCGGTGGGACCGGGGAGCTGTTTTTT	CSVEDTGFGGTGELFF
.	TRBV18	.	TRBJ1-3	TGTGCCAGCTCACCAGGCGGAAACACCATATATTTT	CASSPGGNTIYF
.	TRBV27	.	TRBJ2-7	TGTGCCAGCCTCAAAGGGGGGCAGTACTTC	CASLKGGQYF
TRBD1	TRBV10-3	.	TRBJ2-2	TGTGCCATCAGTGGATGGACAGGGGGCGACACCGGGGAGCTGTTTTTT	CAISGWTGGDTGELFF
.	TRBV19	.	TRBJ2-5	TGTGCCAGTAGTGAGTTTGGGGGGAGTGAGACCCAGTACTTC	CASSEFGGSETQYF
TRBD2	TRBV5-6	.	TRBJ2-3	TGTGCCAGCAGCTCACCTAGCGGAGATCTCCTTCGCACAGATACGCAGTATTTT	CASSSPSGDLLRTDTQYF
.	TRBV18	.	TRBJ2-5	TGTGCCAGCTCACCACCGGAGGGGCGAGAGACCCAGTACTTC	CASSPPEGRETQYF
TRBD2	TRBV19	.	TRBJ2-3	TGTGCCAGTAGCCTCGGACTAGCGTTCATCACAGATACGCAGTATTTT	CASSLGLAFITDTQYF
.	TRBV29-1	.	TRBJ2-2	TGCAGCGTAACAAAAGACAGGAACACCGGGGAGCTGTTTTTT	CSVTKDRNTGELFF
TRBD1	TRBV28	.	TRBJ2-3	TGTGCCACGAGGACAGGCAGCACAGATACGCAGTATTTT	CATRTGSTDTQYF
TRBD2	TRBV7-2	.	TRBJ2-7	TGTGCCAGCAGCCTAATAGAGGGACTAGTGGAGCAGTACTTC	CASSLIEGLVEQYF
TRBD1	TRBV19	.	TRBJ2-2	TGTGCCAGTAGCACCGGGACAGGGAACACCGGGGAGCTGTTTTTT	CASSTGTGNTGELFF
TRBD2	TRBV15	.	TRBJ2-2	TGTGCCACCAGCAGAGCGATAGGACTAGCGGGATCCACCGGGGAGCTGTTTTTT	CATSRAIGLAGSTGELFF
TRBD1	TRBV4-2	few	TRBJ1-2	TGTGCCAGCAGCCTCCCGGGACAGGGGGCTAACTATGGCTACACCTTC	CASSLPGQGANYGYTF